Following are 6 T cell receptor beta chains from one sample sequenced in a study of control samples from healthy donors and cancer patients. The assay was immunoSEQ multiplex PCR, and TCRdb's table has in-frame clones only and misses some. The repertoire holds around 100,000 clones, with about 87% as singletons. The sequenced sample consisted of blood. Receptors originate from a woman aged 70 to 79 in good health.

This clone was recorded once. The chain couples TRBV2 to TRBJ1-1, with D unclear. Germline V gene sequence: CDR1 SNHLY, CDR2 FYNNEI. The CDR3 spans 15 residues. V lost 0 bases and J 3 bases, leaving 11 bases between the germline ends. CDR3 protein: CASSEASGWDTEAFF. The DNA of the CDR3 is TGTGCCAGCAGTGAAGCGTCTGGGTGGGACACTGAAGCTTTCTTT.

The V call is TRBV6-5, the J call TRBJ1-5; no clear D gene. In germline, CDR1 is MNHEY, CDR2 SVGAGI. V dropped 8 bases and J dropped 10 bases, with 18 bases sitting between them. The CDR3 totals 13 residues. The chain's CDR3 is CASAAGTWGPQHF. DNA of the CDR3: TGTGCCAGCGCGGCAGGCACTTGGGGACCCCAGCATTTT.

This clone occurred a few times. V is TRBV3-1 (or the pseudogene TRBV3-2) and J is TRBJ1-3, with a weak D call TRBD1 (6 bases). Germline CDR1 LGHDT, CDR2 YNNKEL (reference sequence). Trimming left V 0 bases short and J 11 bases short, with 8 bases between. CDR3 size: 12 residues. Here the CDR3 reads CASSQEGGPIYF. In nucleotides, the CDR3 is TGTGCCAGCAGCCAAGAGGGGGGCCCCATATATTTT.

The rearrangement links TRBV5-1 to TRBJ2-2; D is ambiguous. Germline V lookup: CDR1 SGHRS, CDR2 YFSETQ. This CDR3 contains 12 residues. V was cut by 3 bases and J by 2 bases, with 2 bases left in between. The CDR3 sequence: CASSYNTGELFF. The CDR3 nucleotides read TGCGCCAGCAGCTATAACACCGGGGAGCTGTTTTTT.

The chain joins TRBV6-1 to TRBJ1-1, with D hard to call. Germline V gives CDR1 MNHNS, CDR2 SASEGT. V was shortened by 4 bases and J by 5 bases, with 20 bases between the two germline ends. The CDR3 covers 16 residues. The CDR3 is CASSANWVGGKTEAFF. CDR3 DNA sequence: TGTGCCAGCAGTGCCAACTGGGTGGGAGGAAAAACTGAAGCTTTCTTT.

The J gene is TRBJ2-2, the V gene TRBV3-1 (or the pseudogene TRBV3-2), with TRBD1 as a possible D gene (6 bases). Germline loops: CDR1 LGHDT, CDR2 YNNKEL (reference sequence). The CDR3 has 16 residues. V was trimmed by 0 bases and J by 6 bases, leaving 14 bases between them. CDR3 bases: TGTGCCAGCAGCCAAGATTTACAGGGAGATGCCGGGGAGCTGTTTTTT. Translating gives CASSQDLQGDAGELFF.